This entry lists 21 T cell receptor beta chains sequenced from one sample in a study of blood T cell repertoires in COVID-19. The protocol was immunoSEQ multiplex PCR, while the TCRdb copy is restricted to in-frame clones and leaves out a portion. The sample records 350,000 to 450,000 clones, approximately 89% being singletons. The sequenced material came from peripheral blood. The source is a woman aged 35 to 49 with COVID-19, enrolled during active disease.

The rearrangement links TRBV30 to TRBJ2-7, with TRBD2 matching over 11 bases. Germline CDR1 and CDR2: GTSNPN and SVGIG (reference sequence). The CDR3 sequence is 13 residues long. Trimming cost V 3 bases and J 7 bases; bases outside gene matches: 5. CDR3 nucleotide sequence: TGTGCCTGGAGGGTAGCGGGAGGGCTGGAGCAGTACTTC. It yields the protein CAWRVAGGLEQYF.

The CDR3: CASSLGTGKGYEQYF. CDR3 bases: TGTGCCAGCAGTTTAGGGACAGGGAAGGGCTACGAGCAGTACTTC. The chain couples TRBV28 to TRBJ2-7, with 9 bases matching TRBD1. The CDR3 contains 15 residues. Unmatched junction bases numbered 5, after V lost 2 bases and J lost 3 bases. Germline values: CDR1 MDHEN, CDR2 SYDVKM.

The chain couples TRBV19 to TRBJ2-4; D is perhaps TRBD1 (5 bases). This CDR3 is built from 15 residues. Trimming shortened V by 9 bases and J by 1 base, and 16 bases separated the two germline ends. Germline CDR1 LNHDA, CDR2 SQIVND (reference sequence). CDR3 sequence: CASYSRAGAKNIQYF. The CDR3 DNA sequence: TGTGCCAGCTATAGCAGGGCAGGGGCCAAAAACATTCAGTACTTC. The full variable domain, in which reference TRBV19 and TRBJ2-4 provide the parts outside the CDR3, is DGGITQSPKYLFRKEGQNVTLSCEQNLNHDAMYWYRQDPGQGLRLIYYSQIVNDFQKGDIAEGYSVSREKKESFPLTVTSAQKNPTAFYLCASYSRAGAKNIQYFGAGTRLSVL.

This rearrangement joins TRBV29-1 to TRBJ1-5; D not certain. The CDR3 runs 12 residues. V was cut by 0 bases and J by 5 bases, with 5 bases left in between. From germline, CDR1 is SQVTM and CDR2 ANQGSEA. For the CDR3, the DNA is TGCAGCGTTGAAGACGGAGATCAGCCCCAGCATTTT. Translation gives CSVEDGDQPQHF.

The CDR3 here is CASSRTHSGTGFGLFF. CDR3 bases: TGTGCCAGCAGCCGGACACATAGCGGGACTGGCTTTGGGCTGTTTTTT. The V gene is TRBV5-6, the J gene TRBJ2-2; 8 bases line up with TRBD2. CDR3 length equals 16 residues. CDR1 is SGHDT and CDR2 is YYEEEE in the germline V gene. The trim removed 4 bases at V and 13 bases at J, leaving 18 bases unmatched.

V and J are TRBV9 and TRBJ2-1; D possibly corresponds to TRBD2 (6 bases). Germline V gene sequence: CDR1 SGDLS, CDR2 YYNGEE. The CDR3 runs to 21 residues. Trimming shortened V by 3 bases and J by 5 bases, and 33 bases separated the two germline ends. DNA of the CDR3: TGTGCCAGCAGCGAGGCTTGGGGAGGACACGGGTCGGCGGTCTTCAACAATGAGCAGTTCTTC. This sequence encodes CASSEAWGGHGSAVFNNEQFF.

The chain links TRBV24-1 to TRBJ2-1; D is uncertain. V shed 0 bases and J shed 9 bases, with 14 bases lying between them. The CDR3 is made up of 15 amino acids. Germline V gene sequence: CDR1 KGHDR, CDR2 SFDVKD. CDR3 loop: CATSDLDKLLSEQFF. The CDR3 DNA sequence: TGTGCCACCAGTGATTTGGACAAATTACTCAGTGAGCAGTTCTTC.

Worth noting for this clone: The junction and the germline gene differ at one end; a read error may be behind it. The CDR3: CASSLKTGRGRWF. In nucleotides, the CDR3 is TGTGCCAGCAGCTTAAAGACGGGGAGAGGGCGGTGGTTT. The chain employs TRBV7-2 and TRBJ1-6; D not resolved. This CDR3 region has 13 residues. Germline-derived CDR1 and CDR2 are SGHTA and FQGNSA.

The chain links TRBV5-5 to TRBJ1-1; D perhaps matches TRBD1 (6 bases). V was cut by 0 bases and J by 0 bases, with 6 bases left in between. Germline V gene lookup returns CDR1 SGHKS and CDR2 YYEKEE (reference sequence). The CDR3 sequence is 14 residues long. The CDR3 DNA is TGTGCCAGCAGCTTGGGACAGGTGAACACTGAAGCTTTCTTT. Amino acid sequence: CASSLGQVNTEAFF.

The chain uses TRBV12-3 or TRBV12-4 and TRBJ1-2, with D hard to call. This CDR3 contains 13 residues. V lost 3 bases and J 8 bases, leaving 13 bases between the germline ends. As DNA, the CDR3 is TGTGCCAGCAGTTTTACTGGAGTGTGGGGCTACACCTTC. Protein product: CASSFTGVWGYTF.

This sequence joins TRBV5-8 and TRBJ2-5, with D unclear. There are 13 residues in the CDR3. Trimming shortened V by 4 bases and J by 5 bases, and 12 bases separated the two germline ends. The germline gives CDR1 SGHTS, CDR2 YDEGEE. Here the CDR3 reads CASSRGLWETQYF. For the CDR3, the DNA is TGTGCCAGCAGCCGCGGATTGTGGGAGACCCAGTACTTC.

This clone is a singleton in its sample. The CDR3 loop is CASSAGQGHVNYGYTF. In nucleotides, the CDR3 is TGTGCCAGTAGTGCCGGACAGGGTCACGTTAACTATGGCTACACCTTC. The chain links TRBV19 to TRBJ1-2; TRBD1 agrees at 8 bases. This CDR3 spans 16 amino acids. CDR1 and CDR2 (germline): LNHDA, SQIVND (reference sequence). Trimming at V came to 5 bases and at J to 1 base, leaving 9 bases not matched to a gene.

The J gene is TRBJ1-1, the V gene TRBV6-5, with 8 positions matching TRBD1. The CDR3 loop spans 14 amino acids. Germline V gives CDR1 MNHEY, CDR2 SVGAGI. V was pared by 6 bases and J by 0 bases, with 3 bases of the junction left unmatched. CDR3 bases: TGTGCCAGCAGCCGGGACAGGTTGAACACTGAAGCTTTCTTT. This sequence encodes CASSRDRLNTEAFF.

This clone was recorded once. The chain recombines TRBV28 with TRBJ2-4, with 7 positions matching TRBD2. V shed 5 bases and J 2 bases; nucleotides not matched to a gene: 9. The germline CDR1 and CDR2 sequences are MDHEN and SYDVKM. The CDR3 loop spans 16 amino acids. Here the CDR3 reads CASSTTREGTKNIQYF. In DNA form, the CDR3 reads TGTGCCAGCAGTACTACCAGGGAGGGGACCAAAAACATTCAGTACTTC.

In its sample, this clone was seen a few times. J is TRBJ1-2 and V is TRBV28, with D uncertain. Germline assignment: CDR1 MDHEN and CDR2 SYDVKM. The CDR3 totals 13 residues. V gave up 8 bases and J gave up 8 bases, with 18 bases separating them. The CDR3 bases are TGTGCCAGCGGCACCCCCAATCGCCACGGCTACACCTTC. Translated, it gives CASGTPNRHGYTF.

The genes are TRBV12-3 or TRBV12-4 and TRBJ1-1, with D unclear. With 3 bases removed from V and 8 bases from J, the gap between germline ends came to 7 bases. This CDR3 is 11 amino acids long. CDR3 loop: CASSFGPEAFF. In nucleotides, the CDR3 is TGTGCCAGCAGTTTTGGGCCCGAAGCTTTCTTT.

The V gene is TRBV9, the J gene TRBJ2-3, with 12 bases fitting TRBD2. V was pared by 2 bases and J by 6 bases, with 4 bases of the junction left unmatched. The germline V gene encodes CDR1 SGDLS and CDR2 YYNGEE. The CDR3 is 15 residues long. In nucleotides, the CDR3 is TGTGCCAGCAGCGTCCCCACTAGCGGGGGGGATACGCAGTATTTT. Translated: CASSVPTSGGDTQYF.

The chain uses TRBV4-3 and TRBJ2-2; no reliable D call. Between the trimmed V and J ends, which lost 0 bases and 5 bases, there was a span of 7 bases. The CDR3 covers 14 residues. CDR1 and CDR2 from the germline V gene are LGHNA and YSLEER. CDR3 loop: CASSQDRRTGELFF. The CDR3 DNA reads as TGCGCCAGCAGCCAAGATCGCCGGACCGGGGAGCTGTTTTTT.

The chain carries TRBV16 and TRBJ1-1; the D is unclear. The ends were cut back, 3 bases at V and 6 bases at J, with 5 bases in the middle. CDR1 and CDR2 from the germline V gene are KGHSY and FQNENV. This CDR3 comprises 11 residues. CDR3 sequence reads: CASSHSSEAFF. CDR3 sequence (DNA): TGTGCCAGCAGCCATAGCTCTGAAGCTTTCTTT.

This clone was observed a handful of times. The chain has TRBV4-1 and TRBJ1-1; D is uncertain. Germline CDR1 MGHRA, CDR2 YSYEKL. V lost 0 bases, J lost 1 base, and 12 bases lay in between. CDR3 length: 16 amino acids. CDR3 coding DNA: TGCGCCAGCAGCCAAGACGGGGAACGGTGGAACACTGAAGCTTTCTTT. Its translation is CASSQDGERWNTEAFF.

The V gene is TRBV11-3, the J gene TRBJ1-1; D is perhaps TRBD1 (6 bases). This CDR3 contains 15 residues. The V end was cut by 3 bases, the J end by 1 base, with 12 bases between. The germline V gene encodes CDR1 SGHNT and CDR2 YENEEA. The CDR3 sequence is CASSLGRGPNTEAFF. CDR3 in DNA: TGTGCCAGCAGCTTGGGCAGGGGACCGAACACTGAAGCTTTCTTT.